Presented here are 27 T cell receptor beta chains from one specimen sequenced in a study of OX40 agonist ivuxolimab in advanced cancers. The protocol was immunoSEQ multiplex PCR, while the TCRdb copy is restricted to in-frame clones and leaves out a portion. The sample lists about 63,000 clones, 80% to 90% seen once, with approximately 11% in the top ten. The input for sequencing was CD4+ or CD8+ T cells sorted from blood, taken in a trial of the OX40 agonist ivuxolimab. These receptors all come from an adult with an advanced solid tumor such as melanoma, head and neck, liver or kidney cancer.

The genes are TRBV6-5 and TRBJ2-1; TRBD2 matches at 7 bases. The CDR3 length is 16 residues. CDR1 MNHEY and CDR2 SVGAGI come from the germline V gene. Trimming removed 4 bases from V and 0 bases from J; junction bases left unmatched: 6. CDR3 loop: CASSSTSVRSYNEQFF. The CDR3, as DNA: TGTGCCAGCAGTTCTACTAGCGTTCGCTCCTACAATGAGCAGTTCTTC.

The gene calls are TRBV28 and TRBJ2-2; D tentatively fits TRBD1 or TRBD2 (5 bases each). Per germline, CDR1 MDHEN and CDR2 SYDVKM. The CDR3 runs to 18 residues. The V end was cut by 0 bases, the J end by 0 bases, with 14 bases between. In nucleotides, the CDR3 is TGTGCCAGCAGTTTATGGACCCTTGGGGGTCCGAACACCGGGGAGCTGTTTTTT. Translation gives CASSLWTLGGPNTGELFF.

The chain combines TRBV6-1 with TRBJ1-1; no clear D gene. The CDR3 totals 14 residues. V lost 5 bases to trimming and J lost 2 bases, with 12 bases between them. CDR1 and CDR2 (germline): MNHNS, SASEGT. The CDR3 DNA reads TGTGCCAGCAGTCGTGACATGGAAAACACTGAAGCTTTCTTT. This encodes CASSRDMENTEAFF.

The chain joins TRBV4-1 to TRBJ2-3; D not resolved. The V end was cut by 1 base, the J end by 3 bases, with 14 bases between. CDR3 size: 16 residues. CDR1 is MGHRA and CDR2 is YSYEKL in the germline V gene. CDR3 nucleotide sequence: TGCGCCAGCAGCCAAGGCCAGGTTGATGGGACAGATACGCAGTATTTT. Translating it yields CASSQGQVDGTDTQYF.

The chain carries TRBV19 and TRBJ2-2; D is perhaps TRBD1 (5 bases). There are 14 residues in the CDR3. The germline gives CDR1 LNHDA, CDR2 SQIVND (reference sequence). Deletions cut 5 bases from V and 6 bases from J, with 13 bases between. CDR3 residues: CASSPIDRSGELFF. The CDR3 DNA is TGTGCCAGTAGTCCCATCGACAGATCCGGGGAGCTGTTTTTT.

The chain uses TRBV5-4 and TRBJ1-2; 12 nucleotides align to TRBD1. This CDR3 region has 14 residues. After removal of 2 bases from V and 7 bases from J, the junction contained 3 bases not matched to a gene. Germline V gene data show CDR1 as SGHNT and CDR2 as YYREEE (reference sequence). The CDR3 DNA reads TGTGCCAGCAGCTTTGGGACAGGGGGCTTTGGCTACACCTTC. It is translated as CASSFGTGGFGYTF.

The rearrangement uses TRBV2 and TRBJ2-1, with 10 bases that match TRBD2. The germline CDR1 and CDR2 sequences are SNHLY and FYNNEI. The CDR3 totals 20 residues. V shed 7 bases, J shed 0 bases, and the junction held 18 bases outside the gene matches. The CDR3 DNA follows: TGTGCCAGCATCCCAATGGGGGGTAGCGGGGGGCTTAGCTCCTACAATGAGCAGTTCTTC. Encoded protein: CASIPMGGSGGLSSYNEQFF.

The J gene is TRBJ2-5, the V gene TRBV6-5, with D possibly being TRBD2 (6 bases). Germline V CDR1 and CDR2: MNHEY, SVGAGI. The CDR3 has 13 residues. Between the trimmed V and J ends, which lost 5 bases and 2 bases, there was a span of 9 bases. The DNA for the CDR3 is TGTGCCAGCAGTCGGGGACTGCAAGAGACCCAGTACTTC. Residues: CASSRGLQETQYF.

This rearrangement joins TRBV10-1 to TRBJ2-3, with D hard to call. The germline gives CDR1 WNHNN, CDR2 SYGVQD (reference sequence). Trimming shortened V by 3 bases and J by 0 bases, and 7 bases separated the two germline ends. The CDR3 spans 14 residues. The CDR3 sequence is CASSDSFSTDTQYF. The CDR3 DNA follows: TGCGCCAGCAGTGACAGCTTCAGCACAGATACGCAGTATTTT.

V usage is TRBV6-4 and J usage is TRBJ2-1, with 7 bases matching TRBD1. Germline CDR1 MRHNA, CDR2 SNTAGT. This CDR3 has 15 residues. Germline trimming cut 4 bases from V and 4 bases from J; bases unmatched to any gene: 7. The CDR3 is CASSVGTDSYNEQFF. The CDR3 DNA is TGTGCCAGCAGTGTCGGGACAGACTCTTACAATGAGCAGTTCTTC.

The V gene is TRBV6-5, the J gene TRBJ2-3, with unresolved D. Germline lookup yields CDR1 MNHEY and CDR2 SVGAGI. Trimming took off 6 bases at V and 3 bases at J, with 16 bases between the two ends. The CDR3 is 15 residues long. CDR3 coding DNA: TGTGCCAGCAGATTTACGGCCATAAGGACAGATACGCAGTATTTT. Translated, it gives CASRFTAIRTDTQYF.

The chain carries TRBV7-3 and TRBJ2-6; TRBD1 matches at 7 bases. Losses at the gene ends were 0 bases for V and 4 bases for J; bases not matched to a gene: 6. This CDR3 has 17 residues. The germline gives CDR1 SGHTA, CDR2 FQGTGA. The CDR3 protein is CASSLTGGVSGANVLTF. In nucleotides, the CDR3 is TGTGCCAGCAGCTTAACAGGGGGCGTTTCCGGGGCCAACGTCCTGACTTTC.

The chain has TRBV11-2 and TRBJ1-6, with 7 bases lining up with TRBD1. CDR3 size: 16 residues. V dropped 4 bases and J dropped 4; count of bases not matched to a gene: 7. Germline CDR1 is SGHAT and CDR2 is FQNNGV. DNA for the CDR3: TGTGCCAGCAGCTCTGTCCCGGGACAGTATAATTCACCCCTCCACTTT. This gives the protein CASSSVPGQYNSPLHF.

The chain recombines TRBV5-1 with TRBJ2-1, with 11 bases that match TRBD1. Germline loops: CDR1 SGHRS, CDR2 YFSETQ. This CDR3 spans 16 amino acids. J gave up 0 bases and V 3 bases, and 2 bases lay outside the gene matches. CDR3 in DNA: TGCGCCAGCAGCTCGGGACAGGGGGGCTCCTACAATGAGCAGTTCTTC. Residues: CASSSGQGGSYNEQFF.

Turning to this clone: The junction differs from germline at one of its ends, possibly a read error. The chain is built from TRBV7-7 and TRBJ2-1; no clear D. Germline CDR1 reads SSHAT; CDR2 reads FNYEAQ (reference sequence). The CDR3 totals 14 residues. The DNA of the CDR3 is TGTGCTAGCAGCTTAGGAATAAACTACAATGAGCAGTTCTTC. It is translated as CASSLGINYNEQFF.

V is TRBV11-3 and J is TRBJ2-6; the D is unclear. There are 14 residues in the CDR3. CDR1 is SGHNT and CDR2 is YENEEA in the germline V gene. Trimming pared 5 bases from V and 0 bases from J, leaving 5 bases between. CDR3 coding DNA: TGTGCCAGCAGCCGCGGCTCTGGGGCCAACGTCCTGACTTTC. Protein product: CASSRGSGANVLTF.

The rearrangement uses TRBV2 and TRBJ1-1; a possible D gene is TRBD1 (6 bases). The CDR3 has 14 residues. Trimming pared 3 bases from V and 3 bases from J, leaving 11 bases between. Germline values: CDR1 SNHLY, CDR2 FYNNEI. The CDR3 is CASSEAGVHTEAFF. CDR3 nucleotide sequence: TGTGCCAGCAGTGAGGCAGGGGTTCACACTGAAGCTTTCTTT.

This rearrangement joins TRBV5-4 to TRBJ2-7; TRBD1 is a possible D gene (11 bases). Germline V lookup: CDR1 SGHNT, CDR2 YYREEE (reference sequence). Trimming removed 0 bases at V and 2 bases at J, with 27 bases between. The CDR3 is 20 residues long. CDR3 bases: TGTGCCAGCAGCTTGGGTTCAGGACAGGGGGCGACTAGCGGGCCCTACGAGCAGTACTTC. It is translated as CASSLGSGQGATSGPYEQYF.

This chain links TRBV5-1 with TRBJ2-1; 12 bases match TRBD2. Germline V lookup: CDR1 SGHRS, CDR2 YFSETQ. CDR3 length: 16 residues. J lost 0 bases, V lost 5 bases, and 3 bases had no gene match. The CDR3 region is CASRTSGGSSYNEQFF. DNA for the CDR3: TGCGCCAGCAGGACTAGCGGGGGTTCCTCCTACAATGAGCAGTTCTTC.

This clone was seen only a few times. The genes are TRBV18 and TRBJ1-6; D is ambiguous. V lost 5 bases, J lost 5 bases, and 7 bases lay in between. The CDR3 is 13 amino acids. In germline, CDR1 is KGHSH, CDR2 LQKENI. CDR3 DNA sequence: TGTGCCAGCTCATTGGGCGATAATTCACCCCTCCACTTT. This gives the protein CASSLGDNSPLHF.

This chain links TRBV9 with TRBJ2-3; TRBD2 agrees at 9 bases. The CDR3 extends over 17 amino acids. V dropped 0 bases and J dropped 0; count of bases not matched to a gene: 5. Germline V gene lookup returns CDR1 SGDLS and CDR2 YYNGEE. CDR3 region: CASSVVGSGSSTDTQYF. CDR3 in DNA: TGTGCCAGCAGCGTAGTGGGTAGCGGGAGCAGCACAGATACGCAGTATTTT.

The J gene is TRBJ1-3, the V gene TRBV19; no clear D. This CDR3 region has 18 residues. Germline V CDR1 and CDR2: LNHDA, SQIVND (reference sequence). Between the trimmed V and J ends, which lost 3 bases and 0 bases, there was a span of 18 bases. CDR3 protein: CASSIRGSFAISGNTIYF. For the CDR3, the DNA is TGTGCCAGTAGTATCCGGGGTTCTTTTGCAATCTCTGGAAACACCATATATTTT. The variable domain in full, completed from reference TRBV19 and TRBJ1-3, reads DGGITQSPKYLFRKEGQNVTLSCEQNLNHDAMYWYRQDPGQGLRLIYYSQIVNDFQKGDIAEGYSVSREKKESFPLTVTSAQKNPTAFYLCASSIRGSFAISGNTIYFGEGSWLTVV.

V gene TRBV11-3 combines with J gene TRBJ1-1; tentative D call: TRBD1 (6 bases). The CDR3 contains 13 residues. V was pared by 3 bases and J by 5 bases, with 10 bases between. Germline CDR1 is SGHNT and CDR2 is YENEEA. CDR3 DNA sequence: TGTGCCAGCAGCTTCACAGGGAGGACTGAAGCTTTCTTT. It specifies CASSFTGRTEAFF.

This rearrangement joins TRBV5-4 to TRBJ2-5; 8 bases agree with TRBD1. This CDR3 contains 13 residues. Looked up from germline, CDR1 is SGHNT and CDR2 is YYREEE (reference sequence). V was clipped by 5 bases and J by 2 bases; unmatched bases: 2. CDR3 protein: CASRYRGQETQYF. The CDR3 DNA is TGTGCCAGCAGATACAGGGGGCAAGAGACCCAGTACTTC.

The chain carries TRBV18 and TRBJ1-6, with D perhaps matching TRBD1 (5 bases). The V gene's germline CDR1 is KGHSH and CDR2 LQKENI. V was cut by 3 bases and J by 12 bases, with 21 bases left in between. This CDR3 is built from 16 residues. The CDR3 coding sequence is TGTGCCAGCTCACCTCTTAGAGGGGAGCAATTAAGACCCCTCCACTTT. Protein: CASSPLRGEQLRPLHF.

The chain has TRBV19 and TRBJ1-4, with D maybe TRBD1 (5 bases). The CDR3 consists of 13 residues. The V end was cut by 9 bases, the J end by 8 bases, with 16 bases between. Germline V gene data show CDR1 as LNHDA and CDR2 as SQIVND (reference sequence). CDR3 region: CASTRGEGEKLFF. The CDR3 bases are TGTGCCAGCACGCGGGGTGAGGGGGAAAAACTGTTTTTT.

The rearrangement uses TRBV7-6 and TRBJ2-6, with D perhaps matching TRBD1 (5 bases). With 3 bases removed from V and 0 bases from J, the gap between germline ends came to 15 bases. Germline V gene sequence: CDR1 SGHVS, CDR2 FNYEAQ. The CDR3 has 18 residues. Here the CDR3 reads CASSFYPDTVSGANVLTF. CDR3 nucleotide sequence: TGTGCCAGCAGCTTTTATCCGGACACAGTCTCTGGGGCCAACGTCCTGACTTTC.